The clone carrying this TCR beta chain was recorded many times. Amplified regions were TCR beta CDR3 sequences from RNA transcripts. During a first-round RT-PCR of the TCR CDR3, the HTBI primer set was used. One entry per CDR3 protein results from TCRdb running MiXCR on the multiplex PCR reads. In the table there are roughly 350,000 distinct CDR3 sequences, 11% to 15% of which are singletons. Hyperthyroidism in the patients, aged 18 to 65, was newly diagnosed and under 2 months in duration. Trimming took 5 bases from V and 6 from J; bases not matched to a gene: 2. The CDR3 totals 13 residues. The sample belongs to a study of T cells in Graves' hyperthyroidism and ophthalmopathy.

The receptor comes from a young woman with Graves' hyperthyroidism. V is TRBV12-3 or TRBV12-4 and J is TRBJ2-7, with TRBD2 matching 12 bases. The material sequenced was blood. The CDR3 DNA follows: TGTGCCAGCAGTCGACTAGCGGGAGTCGAGCAGTACTTC. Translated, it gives CASSRLAGVEQYF.